The 14 T cell receptor beta chains given below trace back to one sample, sequenced in a study of T cell clusters in autoimmune cytopenias. Tens of thousands of genome equivalents of blood DNA were amplified for TRB. One tube held mixed TRB-A and TRB-B primer pools for touch-down PCR. Each CDR3 protein gets one entry in TCRdb, which reprocessed the multiplex PCR reads and gives no DNA. This table lists about 7,400 distinct CDR3 sequences. Sequenced input: peripheral blood. The origin of the receptors is a human donor with an autoimmune cytopenia or autoimmune hepatitis (not recorded which).

V is TRBV10-2 and J is TRBJ2-1; lacking DNA, the TRBD1 call made by TCRdb goes unchecked. The CDR3 consists of 13 residues. Germline V gene data show CDR1 as WSHSY and CDR2 as SAAADI. This chain's CDR3 is CASGQSSYNEQFF.

The chain employs TRBV29-1 and TRBJ1-1. Germline V gene lookup returns CDR1 SQVTM and CDR2 ANQGSEA. The CDR3 covers 13 residues. The CDR3 reads CSVESQETREAFF.

This clonotype is deemed medium-sized by its frequency. The V gene is TRBV5-5, the J gene TRBJ1-6; lacking DNA, the TRBD1 call made by TCRdb goes unchecked. Germline V CDR1 and CDR2: SGHKS, YYEKEE (reference sequence). The CDR3 extends over 17 amino acids. CDR3 sequence: CASSFTAGQGAYSPLHF.

The chain couples TRBV5-6 to TRBJ1-5; the D call of TRBD1 rests on TCRdb alone, since no DNA is present to check it. The CDR3 loop spans 15 amino acids. Germline values: CDR1 SGHDT, CDR2 YYEEEE. CDR3 amino acids: CASSFNTGGEQPQHF.

This clonotype is called medium-sized (0.01 to 0.1%) based on its frequency. The CDR3 reads CASSLAGYTDTQYF. The J gene is TRBJ2-3, the V gene TRBV6-5; the TCRdb call, TRBD2, lacks DNA for checking. The V gene's germline CDR1 is MNHEY and CDR2 SVGAGI. The CDR3 is made up of 14 amino acids.

This clonotype is labeled medium-sized based on frequency. The V call is TRBV5-4, the J call TRBJ1-2; checking the TCRdb D call of TRBD1 is not possible without DNA. The germline gives CDR1 SGHNT, CDR2 YYREEE (reference sequence). The CDR3 consists of 15 residues. CDR3 in amino acids: CASSLMHRDNYGYTF.

This chain connects TRBV7-2 to TRBJ2-7; TCRdb proposes TRBD1, but this gene call is untestable without DNA. Per germline, CDR1 SGHTA and CDR2 FQGNSA. There are 13 residues in the CDR3. CDR3 sequence reads: CASSSGGGGEQYF. The complete variable domain, with remaining parts taken from reference TRBV7-2 and TRBJ2-7, reads GAGVSQSPSNKVTEKGKDVELRCDPISGHTALYWYRQSLGQGLEFLIYFQGNSAPDKSGLPSDRFSAERTGGSVSTLTIQRTQQEDSAVYLCASSSGGGGEQYFGPGTRLTVT.

By frequency, this clonotype is medium-sized (0.01 to 0.1%). V gene TRBV7-9 combines with J gene TRBJ1-2; without DNA, the TCRdb call of TRBD1 cannot be checked. This CDR3 is built from 12 residues. In germline, CDR1 is SEHNR, CDR2 FQNEAQ (reference sequence). The CDR3 here is CASSFTGYGYTF.

The rearrangement uses TRBV6-1 and TRBJ2-7; TCRdb designates TRBD1, a call that cannot be tested without DNA. This CDR3 comprises 14 residues. CDR1 is MNHNS and CDR2 is SASEGT in the germline V gene. The CDR3 sequence is CASSERGQGGEQYF.

This sequence joins TRBV14 and TRBJ1-2; TCRdb picks TRBD1, but there is no DNA to check that call. The CDR3 is 14 amino acids. The germline CDR1 and CDR2 sequences are SGHDN and FVKESK. CDR3: CASSPLSGGYGYTF.

This chain uses TRBV25-1 with TRBJ1-2; TCRdb calls TRBD1, which cannot be checked without DNA. The CDR3 covers 15 residues. Germline-derived CDR1 and CDR2 are MGHDK and SYGVNS. The CDR3 spells CASTATGTVIGGYTF.

The rearrangement links TRBV18 to TRBJ2-1; with no DNA, the TCRdb D assignment of TRBD2 cannot be verified. The CDR3 has 18 amino acids. CDR1 is KGHSH, CDR2 LQKENI, per germline. The CDR3: CASSPKALRSGRRNEQFF.

The chain uses TRBV7-9 and TRBJ1-4; no DNA is available, so the TRBD1 call from TCRdb remains unchecked. This CDR3 region has 14 residues. CDR1 is SEHNR and CDR2 is FQNEAQ in the germline V gene (reference sequence). This chain's CDR3 is CASSLVLRGEKLFF.

The chain is built from TRBV11-2 and TRBJ1-1. Germline CDR1 SGHAT, CDR2 FQNNGV. The CDR3 extends over 16 amino acids. CDR3 sequence reads: CASSLTRPGGMTEAFF. Full variable domain (missing parts from reference TRBV11-2 and TRBJ1-1): EAGVAQSPRYKIIEKRQSVAFWCNPISGHATLYWYQQILGQGPKLLIQFQNNGVVDDSQLPKDRFSAERLKGVDSTLKIQPAKLEDSAVYLCASSLTRPGGMTEAFFGQGTRLTVV.